A single sample gave rise to the 21 T cell receptor beta chains below, sequenced in a study of T cells of healthy individuals. Via MiXCR, TCRdb re-called the 5' RACE reads, giving one row per CDR3 protein. The table records 40,000 to 45,000 distinct CDR3 sequences, 3.5% to 5.5% of them present only once. Receptors were obtained from a human donor in good health.

This clonotype appeared many times. This chain links TRBV12-3 or TRBV12-4 with TRBJ2-6, with D tentatively TRBD1 (6 bases). The CDR3 loop spans 17 amino acids. Trimming pared 3 bases from V and 0 bases from J, leaving 12 bases between. For the CDR3, the DNA is TGTGCCAGCAGTTTGGGACACCTGAGCTCTGGGGCCAACGTCCTGACTTTC. Its protein is CASSLGHLSSGANVLTF.

This clonotype was seen ten or more times. V is TRBV7-9 and J is TRBJ1-1; D gene uncertain. This CDR3 region has 14 residues. The germline V gene encodes CDR1 SEHNR and CDR2 FQNEAQ (reference sequence). Trimming took off 4 bases at V and 1 base at J, with 10 bases between the two ends. Written as DNA, the CDR3 is TGTGCCAGCAGCTCAACTTACAGGAACACTGAAGCTTTCTTT. It codes for CASSSTYRNTEAFF.

This clonotype has at least ten counts. A read error may account for a junction end that differs from germline. The chain employs TRBV2 and TRBJ1-5; 8 bases fit TRBD1. CDR1 is SNHLY and CDR2 is FYNNEI in the germline V gene. The CDR3 consists of 14 residues. The CDR3 loop reads CASREGQGIQPQHF. In DNA form, the CDR3 reads TGTGCCAGCAGAGAAGGACAGGGTATTCAGCCCCAGCATTTT.

The chain is built from TRBV29-1 and TRBJ1-1; 11 nucleotides agree with TRBD1. Germline V gives CDR1 SQVTM, CDR2 ANQGSEA. J was trimmed by 3 bases and V by 1 base; bases with no gene match: 7. The CDR3 length is 16 residues. The CDR3 spells CSVEGTGGAWDTEAFF. In nucleotides, the CDR3 is TGCAGCGTTGAAGGGACAGGGGGCGCCTGGGACACTGAAGCTTTCTTT.

This clonotype was seen a handful of times. The CDR3 DNA follows: TGCGCCAGCAAGGGTCAGACGGCTATTAGAGAGGGCTACACCTTC. It codes for CASKGQTAIREGYTF. The chain links TRBV5-1 to TRBJ1-2; D is unclear. V was trimmed by 6 bases and J by 8 bases, leaving 23 bases between them. The CDR3 has 15 residues. Germline CDR1 and CDR2: SGHRS and YFSETQ.

This clonotype was detected a few times. The V gene is TRBV6-5, the J gene TRBJ2-2, with 7 bases aligning to TRBD1. Germline CDR1 reads MNHEY; CDR2 reads SVGAGI. The CDR3 runs to 16 residues. V trimming: 0 bases; J trimming: 8 bases; junction bases outside the gene matches: 9. DNA for the CDR3: TGTGCCAGCAGTTACTCGACGGACAGGTCTCGGGGGGAGCTGTTTTTT. Its protein product is CASSYSTDRSRGELFF.

This clonotype was counted between two and nine times. The gene calls are TRBV20-1 and TRBJ1-6; D perhaps matches TRBD1 (5 bases). Between the trimmed V and J ends, which lost 3 bases and 8 bases, there was a span of 17 bases. The germline V gene encodes CDR1 DFQATT and CDR2 SNEGSKA (reference sequence). The CDR3 length is 15 residues. The CDR3 nucleotides are TGCAGTGCTAGGCCCAGCGGGGCGGGAGATTCACCCCTCCACTTT. Amino acids: CSARPSGAGDSPLHF.

Many counts were recorded for this clonotype. The V and J genes are TRBV28 and TRBJ2-5; 7 nucleotides match TRBD2. Germline V gene sequence: CDR1 MDHEN, CDR2 SYDVKM. CDR3 length: 14 amino acids. V was pared by 3 bases and J by 4 bases, with 5 bases of the junction left unmatched. CDR3 DNA: TGTGCCAGCAGTTTCCTCAGCGGGGCAGAGACCCAGTACTTC. Translated, it gives CASSFLSGAETQYF.

This clonotype is termed medium-sized (0.01 to 0.1%). The chain employs TRBV7-9 and TRBJ2-3; D tentatively reads TRBD1 or TRBD2 (6 bases each). V dropped 5 bases and J dropped 3 bases, with 15 bases sitting between them. The germline CDR1 and CDR2 sequences are SEHNR and FQNEAQ (reference sequence). This CDR3 spans 15 amino acids. The CDR3 DNA follows: TGTGCCAGCAGCCGGTCGGAGGGGGAAACAGATACGCAGTATTTT. This encodes CASSRSEGETDTQYF.

This clonotype was detected many times. This sequence joins TRBV7-6 and TRBJ1-3; D is undetermined. Germline V gene sequence: CDR1 SGHVS, CDR2 FNYEAQ. The V end was cut by 9 bases, the J end by 4 bases, with 16 bases between. This CDR3 has 14 amino acids. CDR3 DNA: TGTGCCAGTTCCCCAGGAGAACTCGGAAACACCATATATTTT. This encodes CASSPGELGNTIYF.

This clonotype was counted at least ten times. J is TRBJ1-1 and V is TRBV27; D gene ambiguous. Germline values: CDR1 MNHEY, CDR2 SMNVEV (reference sequence). This CDR3 spans 17 amino acids. The V and J ends lost 3 bases and 0 bases respectively, with 17 bases between them. CDR3 residues: CASSFTSLRTVNTEAFF. The CDR3, as DNA: TGTGCCAGCAGTTTTACCTCCCTAAGGACCGTGAACACTGAAGCTTTCTTT.

Turning to this clonotype: A much larger clone differs from this one at a single base, so this may be a read error. This sequence joins TRBV25-1 and TRBJ2-3, with 8 bases lining up with TRBD1. From germline, CDR1 is MGHDK and CDR2 SYGVNS. CDR3 length: 15 residues. V gave up 7 bases and J gave up 6 bases; unmatched junction bases: 12. CDR3 sequence: CASTGQGVTGDTQYF. The DNA of the CDR3 is TGTGCCAGCACCGGACAGGGTGTAACCGGTGATACGCAGTATTTT.

By proportion, this clonotype is medium-sized. The rearrangement uses TRBV20-1 and TRBJ2-1; 11 bases are a match to TRBD2. This CDR3 has 16 amino acids. Per the germline V gene, CDR1 is DFQATT and CDR2 is SNEGSKA (reference sequence). Losses at the gene ends were 1 base for V and 5 bases for J; bases not matched to a gene: 7. The CDR3 DNA is TGCAGTGCTAGAGGGACTAGCGGGTCGGAGAACAATGAGCAGTTCTTC. It codes for CSARGTSGSENNEQFF.

This clonotype appeared many times. At one of its ends the junction is not consistent with the germline gene, which may arise from a read error. This chain joins TRBV12-3 or TRBV12-4 and TRBJ1-2, with a possible D match to TRBD1 (5 bases). The CDR3 is made up of 12 amino acids. CDR3 bases: TGTGCCAGCAGTTTAGTCCAGGGAGGTTCCTACTTC. It yields the protein CASSLVQGGSYF.

The sample holds a few counts of this clonotype. This chain uses TRBV9 with TRBJ1-3; no firm D call. The V gene's germline CDR1 is SGDLS and CDR2 YYNGEE. V shed 0 bases and J shed 4 bases, with 14 bases lying between them. CDR3 length: 16 amino acids. As DNA, the CDR3 is TGTGCCAGCAGCGTAGTCGGCTACCCAGACGGAAACACCATATATTTT. Translating gives CASSVVGYPDGNTIYF. Filled out from reference TRBV9 and TRBJ1-3, the complete variable domain reads DSGVTQTPKHLITATGQRVTLRCSPRSGDLSVYWYQQSLDQGLQFLIQYYNGEERAKGNILERFSAQQFPDLHSELNLSSLELGDSALYFCASSVVGYPDGNTIYFGEGSWLTVV.

This clonotype occurred a few times. V usage is TRBV14 and J usage is TRBJ2-7; no firm D call. CDR3 size: 16 residues. Trimming pared 3 bases from V and 0 bases from J, leaving 15 bases between. Germline-derived CDR1 and CDR2 are SGHDN and FVKESK. CDR3 region: CASSHLWDSSSYEQYF. DNA for the CDR3: TGTGCCAGCAGCCACCTATGGGATAGTAGCTCCTACGAGCAGTACTTC.

The chain joins TRBV3-1 to TRBJ1-3; D gene uncertain. The CDR3 loop spans 13 amino acids. Between the trimmed V and J ends, which lost 0 bases and 11 bases, there was a span of 11 bases. CDR1 is LGHDT, CDR2 YNNKEL, per germline (reference sequence). The CDR3 DNA is TGTGCCAGCAGCCAAGATCTCAACAGTGCCATATATTTT. It is translated as CASSQDLNSAIYF.

The chain is built from TRBV29-1 and TRBJ2-3; unclear D gene. The V end lost 5 bases, the J end lost 4 bases, and 19 bases lay between the germline ends. There are 15 residues in the CDR3. Germline V gene data show CDR1 as SQVTM and CDR2 as ANQGSEA. CDR3 loop: CSVPSSPGWADTQYF. CDR3 DNA: TGCAGCGTTCCCAGCAGTCCTGGATGGGCAGATACGCAGTATTTT.

This clonotype was seen a handful of times. This sequence joins TRBV6-5 and TRBJ1-1; a weak D match, TRBD1 (5 bases). There are 12 residues in the CDR3. V was pared by 5 bases and J by 4 bases, with 8 bases between. Looked up from germline, CDR1 is MNHEY and CDR2 is SVGAGI. Written as DNA, the CDR3 is TGTGCCAGCAGTCGGGGCCCCACTGAAGCTTTCTTT. As protein: CASSRGPTEAFF.

This clonotype appeared once. A much more abundant neighbour one base away suggests this may be a read error. This chain uses TRBV2 with TRBJ2-7, with 7 bases that match TRBD2. Germline V gives CDR1 SNHLY, CDR2 FYNNEI. The CDR3 spans 15 residues. Germline trimming cut 5 bases from V and 0 bases from J; bases unmatched to any gene: 7. The CDR3, as DNA: TGTGCCAGCAGTAAGACTAGCTACCTCTCCTACGAGCAGTACTTC. Translating gives CASSKTSYLSYEQYF.

There are a few counts of this clonotype. The chain carries TRBV7-2 and TRBJ2-7; TRBD1 agrees at 9 bases. The length of the CDR3 is 15 residues. J was trimmed by 3 bases and V by 1 base; bases with no gene match: 4. Germline loops: CDR1 SGHTA, CDR2 FQGNSA. In nucleotides, the CDR3 is TGTGCCAGCAGCTTAGTAGGGACAGGGCTCTACGAGCAGTACTTC. Encoded protein: CASSLVGTGLYEQYF.